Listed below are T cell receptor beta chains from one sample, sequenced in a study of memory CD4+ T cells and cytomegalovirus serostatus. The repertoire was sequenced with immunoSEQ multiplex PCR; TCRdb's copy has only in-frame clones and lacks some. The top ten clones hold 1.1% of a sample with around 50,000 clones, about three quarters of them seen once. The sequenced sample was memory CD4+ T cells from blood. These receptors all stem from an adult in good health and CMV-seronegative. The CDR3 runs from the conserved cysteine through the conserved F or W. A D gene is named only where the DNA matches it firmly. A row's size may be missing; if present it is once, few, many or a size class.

cdr3_nt: TGTGCCAGCAGTAGGGGGGGACTAGCGGACTACAATGAGCAGTTCTTC
cdr3_aa: CASSRGGLADYNEQFF
v_call: TRBV6-4
d_call: TRBD2
j_call: TRBJ2-1
clone_size: -

cdr3_nt: TGTGCCAGTAGTTTTAACAGGGATGAAAAACTGTTTTTT
cdr3_aa: CASSFNRDEKLFF
v_call: TRBV19
d_call: -
j_call: TRBJ1-4
clone_size: -

cdr3_nt: TGTGCCAGCAGTTCCGGGACGGGCGTCTATGGCTACACCTTC
cdr3_aa: CASSSGTGVYGYTF
v_call: TRBV28
d_call: -
j_call: TRBJ1-2
clone_size: -

cdr3_nt: TGCGCCAGCAGCCCGGGAGTTCTGGACAATGAGCAGTTCTTC
cdr3_aa: CASSPGVLDNEQFF
v_call: TRBV5-1
d_call: -
j_call: TRBJ2-1
clone_size: -

cdr3_nt: TGTGCCACCAGACGCGCATCTACTGGAAACACCATATATTTT
cdr3_aa: CATRRASTGNTIYF
v_call: TRBV15
d_call: -
j_call: TRBJ1-3
clone_size: -

cdr3_nt: TGCGCCAGCAGCCTCGACGTGATGAACACTGAAGCTTTCTTT
cdr3_aa: CASSLDVMNTEAFF
v_call: TRBV5-1
d_call: -
j_call: TRBJ1-1
clone_size: -

cdr3_nt: TGCAGTGCTAATAGGAAGGGAGGCTACACCTTC
cdr3_aa: CSANRKGGYTF
v_call: TRBV20-1
d_call: -
j_call: TRBJ1-2
clone_size: -

cdr3_nt: TGCGCCAGCAGCTTGGGGACAGGTACGGTTAGCTCCTACGAGCAGTACTTC
cdr3_aa: CASSLGTGTVSSYEQYF
v_call: TRBV5-1
d_call: TRBD1
j_call: TRBJ2-7
clone_size: -

cdr3_nt: TGTGCCAGCAGCGCCTCTGGGGATCGAGAGTTCTTC
cdr3_aa: CASSASGDREFF
v_call: TRBV6-1
d_call: -
j_call: TRBJ2-1
clone_size: -

cdr3_nt: TGTGCCAGCTCACCACGTCAACTAGCGGGAGGCAAGCAGTTCTTC
cdr3_aa: CASSPRQLAGGKQFF
v_call: TRBV18
d_call: TRBD2
j_call: TRBJ2-1
clone_size: -

cdr3_nt: TGTGCCAGCTCACCCCCTAACTATGGCTACACCTTC
cdr3_aa: CASSPPNYGYTF
v_call: TRBV18
d_call: -
j_call: TRBJ1-2
clone_size: few

cdr3_nt: TGTGCCAGCAGCCTCAACCTTCCGGGACACAGCTCTGGAAACACCATATATTTT
cdr3_aa: CASSLNLPGHSSGNTIYF
v_call: TRBV9
d_call: -
j_call: TRBJ1-3
clone_size: -

cdr3_nt: TGTGCCAGCAGCGCCCCTGGACAGGGCGCTCTTGGGGCCAACGTCCTGACTTTC
cdr3_aa: CASSAPGQGALGANVLTF
v_call: TRBV7-9
d_call: TRBD1
j_call: TRBJ2-6
clone_size: -

cdr3_nt: TGCGCCAGCAGCTTGGCCGCCGTGGTCGCGGGAGTTGATACGCAGTATTTT
cdr3_aa: CASSLAAVVAGVDTQYF
v_call: TRBV5-1
d_call: TRBD2
j_call: TRBJ2-3
clone_size: -

cdr3_nt: TGTGCCAGCAGCTTAGATGGGACAGGGTACACCGGGGAGCTGTTTTTT
cdr3_aa: CASSLDGTGYTGELFF
v_call: TRBV11-3
d_call: TRBD1
j_call: TRBJ2-2
clone_size: -

cdr3_nt: TGTGCCAGCAGCTTTATGGGATATGGAAACACCATATATTTT
cdr3_aa: CASSFMGYGNTIYF
v_call: TRBV5-4
d_call: -
j_call: TRBJ1-3
clone_size: -

cdr3_nt: TGTGCCAGCAGTCCGGGACAGGGGGCAATAAAGCAGTACTTC
cdr3_aa: CASSPGQGAIKQYF
v_call: TRBV5-4
d_call: TRBD1
j_call: TRBJ2-7
clone_size: -

cdr3_nt: TGTGCCATCAGTGAACGAGGGGATGAGCAGTTCTTC
cdr3_aa: CAISERGDEQFF
v_call: TRBV10-3
d_call: -
j_call: TRBJ2-1
clone_size: -

cdr3_nt: TGTGCCAGCAGCTCGCAGGGCTTGAACACTGAAGCTTTCTTT
cdr3_aa: CASSSQGLNTEAFF
v_call: TRBV7-2
d_call: -
j_call: TRBJ1-1
clone_size: -

cdr3_nt: TGTGCCAGCACTGAGGACCGACGATTGTCTGGGGCCAACGTCCTGACTTTC
cdr3_aa: CASTEDRRLSGANVLTF
v_call: TRBV28
d_call: -
j_call: TRBJ2-6
clone_size: -

cdr3_nt: TGTGCCAGCAGTTACTCATCCCAGGGTCGGCATCAGCCCCAGCATTTT
cdr3_aa: CASSYSSQGRHQPQHF
v_call: TRBV6-5
d_call: -
j_call: TRBJ1-5
clone_size: -

cdr3_nt: TGTGCCAGCTCACCAAACCAAGAGACCCAGTACTTC
cdr3_aa: CASSPNQETQYF
v_call: TRBV18
d_call: -
j_call: TRBJ2-5
clone_size: -

cdr3_nt: TGTGCCAGCAGTGAAAACGAGGGGACCAATCAGCCCCAGCATTTT
cdr3_aa: CASSENEGTNQPQHF
v_call: TRBV2
d_call: -
j_call: TRBJ1-5
clone_size: -

cdr3_nt: TGCGCCAGCAGCTTAGACGGGATCTACGAGCAGTACTTC
cdr3_aa: CASSLDGIYEQYF
v_call: TRBV5-1
d_call: -
j_call: TRBJ2-7
clone_size: -

cdr3_nt: TGTGCCAGCATTTTCTTCCGGGACACCTACAATGAGCAGTTCTTC
cdr3_aa: CASIFFRDTYNEQFF
v_call: TRBV6-1
d_call: -
j_call: TRBJ2-1
clone_size: -

cdr3_nt: TGCGCCAGCAGCTTGGCCGCTAGCGGGAAGTACGAGCAGTACTTC
cdr3_aa: CASSLAASGKYEQYF
v_call: TRBV5-1
d_call: TRBD2
j_call: TRBJ2-7
clone_size: -

cdr3_nt: TGTGCCATCAGCCAAACTACCTACGAGCAGTACTTC
cdr3_aa: CAISQTTYEQYF
v_call: TRBV10-3
d_call: -
j_call: TRBJ2-7
clone_size: -

cdr3_nt: TGTGCCAGCAGAGACGGGGGCGAGGTTGGCTACACCTTC
cdr3_aa: CASRDGGEVGYTF
v_call: TRBV2
d_call: -
j_call: TRBJ1-2
clone_size: few

cdr3_nt: TGTGCCAGCAGTCCAAAAACTAGCGGGAGCTACGAGCAGTACTTC
cdr3_aa: CASSPKTSGSYEQYF
v_call: TRBV25-1
d_call: TRBD2
j_call: TRBJ2-7
clone_size: -

cdr3_nt: TGTGCCAGCAGCTTGGCCGGGGGAATTTCCTTCCAGATCTTC
cdr3_aa: CASSLAGGISFQIF
v_call: TRBV5-4
d_call: -
j_call: TRBJ2-1
clone_size: -

cdr3_nt: TGTGCCAGCAGCTTACTATCTAGAGACGAGCAGTACTTC
cdr3_aa: CASSLLSRDEQYF
v_call: TRBV7-9
d_call: -
j_call: TRBJ2-7
clone_size: few

cdr3_nt: TGCGCCAGCAGCTTGGCTGCTAATGAAAAACTGTTTTTT
cdr3_aa: CASSLAANEKLFF
v_call: TRBV5-1
d_call: -
j_call: TRBJ1-4
clone_size: -

cdr3_nt: TGTGCCAGCAGCGCCTCTAGCGGGAGTCGGAATGAGCAGTTCTTC
cdr3_aa: CASSASSGSRNEQFF
v_call: TRBV7-8
d_call: TRBD2
j_call: TRBJ2-1
clone_size: -

cdr3_nt: TGTGCCAGCAGCCAAAGATATGGGGCCGGGGAGCTGTTTTTT
cdr3_aa: CASSQRYGAGELFF
v_call: TRBV14
d_call: -
j_call: TRBJ2-2
clone_size: -

cdr3_nt: TGTGCCAGTAGTGCCGGACAGGGGAGATGGATGAACACTGAAGCTTTCTTT
cdr3_aa: CASSAGQGRWMNTEAFF
v_call: TRBV19
d_call: TRBD1
j_call: TRBJ1-1
clone_size: -

cdr3_nt: TGTGCCAGCACCAAAGGTCGGTCAGATACGCAGTATTTT
cdr3_aa: CASTKGRSDTQYF
v_call: TRBV6-1
d_call: -
j_call: TRBJ2-3
clone_size: -

cdr3_nt: TGTGCCAGCAGCTGGAAACTAGCGCGTTACGAGCAGTACTTC
cdr3_aa: CASSWKLARYEQYF
v_call: TRBV13
d_call: TRBD2
j_call: TRBJ2-7
clone_size: -

cdr3_nt: TGTGCCAGCAGCCTACAGGGGCACACTAATGAAAAACTGTTTTTT
cdr3_aa: CASSLQGHTNEKLFF
v_call: TRBV7-9
d_call: TRBD1
j_call: TRBJ1-4
clone_size: -

cdr3_nt: TGTGCCAGCAGCCGGGGCGGGAGTCACACTGAAGCTTTCTTT
cdr3_aa: CASSRGGSHTEAFF
v_call: TRBV28
d_call: -
j_call: TRBJ1-1
clone_size: -

cdr3_nt: TGCGCCAGCAGCTTGGATATTGGGTTTGGCTACACCTTC
cdr3_aa: CASSLDIGFGYTF
v_call: TRBV5-1
d_call: -
j_call: TRBJ1-2
clone_size: -

cdr3_nt: TGTGCCAGCAGCCCCACCGGGACAGGGAAACGCTATGGCTACACCTTC
cdr3_aa: CASSPTGTGKRYGYTF
v_call: TRBV7-2
d_call: TRBD1
j_call: TRBJ1-2
clone_size: few

cdr3_nt: TGTGCCAGCAGCCTGATGACAGATACCCAGCCCCAGCATTTT
cdr3_aa: CASSLMTDTQPQHF
v_call: TRBV7-2
d_call: -
j_call: TRBJ1-5
clone_size: -

cdr3_nt: TGTGCCAGCAGCTTCGACACGTGGAATGGCTACACCTTC
cdr3_aa: CASSFDTWNGYTF
v_call: TRBV7-2
d_call: -
j_call: TRBJ1-2
clone_size: -

cdr3_nt: TGTGCTAACAAACTTGAGAACAGAGCATACACTGAAGCTTTCTTT
cdr3_aa: CANKLENRAYTEAFF
v_call: TRBV30
d_call: -
j_call: TRBJ1-1
clone_size: few

cdr3_nt: TGTGCCAGCAGCCGGCCTACTAGCGGGGGGGCAGATACGCAGTATTTT
cdr3_aa: CASSRPTSGGADTQYF
v_call: TRBV5-4
d_call: TRBD2
j_call: TRBJ2-3
clone_size: -

cdr3_nt: TGTGCCAGCAGCTCAACATCGGGACTCCGGGCGACAAATGAGCAGTTCTTC
cdr3_aa: CASSSTSGLRATNEQFF
v_call: TRBV13
d_call: -
j_call: TRBJ2-1
clone_size: -

cdr3_nt: TGTGCCAGCATGGGACTCAATCAGCCCCAGCATTTT
cdr3_aa: CASMGLNQPQHF
v_call: TRBV2
d_call: -
j_call: TRBJ1-5
clone_size: -

cdr3_nt: TGTGCCAGCAGCGACGTTTCTTTCCCCTACGAGCAGTACTTC
cdr3_aa: CASSDVSFPYEQYF
v_call: TRBV2
d_call: -
j_call: TRBJ2-7
clone_size: -

cdr3_nt: TGTGCCAGCAGCTTAGGGACAGGCAATGAGCAGTTCTTC
cdr3_aa: CASSLGTGNEQFF
v_call: TRBV7-3
d_call: TRBD1
j_call: TRBJ2-1
clone_size: -

cdr3_nt: TGCGCCAGCAGCCCACCGCCGTCTAATGAGCAGTTCTTC
cdr3_aa: CASSPPPSNEQFF
v_call: TRBV5-1
d_call: -
j_call: TRBJ2-1
clone_size: -

cdr3_nt: TGTGCCAGCAGCCCAACCAGGCGGCACCCTACTGAAGCTTTCTTT
cdr3_aa: CASSPTRRHPTEAFF
v_call: TRBV7-2
d_call: -
j_call: TRBJ1-1
clone_size: -

cdr3_nt: TGTGCCAGCATGGGATGGAGCACAGATACGCAGTATTTT
cdr3_aa: CASMGWSTDTQYF
v_call: TRBV27
d_call: -
j_call: TRBJ2-3
clone_size: -

cdr3_nt: TGTGCCAGCAGCCCAAGGACAGGGGGCGGCACCGGGGAGCTGTTTTTT
cdr3_aa: CASSPRTGGGTGELFF
v_call: TRBV11-3
d_call: TRBD1
j_call: TRBJ2-2
clone_size: -